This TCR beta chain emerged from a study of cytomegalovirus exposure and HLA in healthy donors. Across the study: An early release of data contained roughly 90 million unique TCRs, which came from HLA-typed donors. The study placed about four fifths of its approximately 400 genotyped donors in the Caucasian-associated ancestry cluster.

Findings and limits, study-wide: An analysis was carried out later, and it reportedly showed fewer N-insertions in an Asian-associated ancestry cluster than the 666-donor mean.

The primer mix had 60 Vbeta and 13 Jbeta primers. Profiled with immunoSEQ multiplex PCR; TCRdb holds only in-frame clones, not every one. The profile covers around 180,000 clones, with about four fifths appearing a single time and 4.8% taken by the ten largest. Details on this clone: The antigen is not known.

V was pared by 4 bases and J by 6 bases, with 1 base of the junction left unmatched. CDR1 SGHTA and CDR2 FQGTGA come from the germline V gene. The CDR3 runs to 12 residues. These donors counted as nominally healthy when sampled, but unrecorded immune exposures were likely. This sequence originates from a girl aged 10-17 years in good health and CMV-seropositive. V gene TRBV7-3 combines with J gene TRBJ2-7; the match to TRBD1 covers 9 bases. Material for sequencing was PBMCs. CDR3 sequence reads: CASSSGQGEQYF. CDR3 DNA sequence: TGTGCCAGCAGCTCGGGACAGGGCGAGCAGTACTTC.